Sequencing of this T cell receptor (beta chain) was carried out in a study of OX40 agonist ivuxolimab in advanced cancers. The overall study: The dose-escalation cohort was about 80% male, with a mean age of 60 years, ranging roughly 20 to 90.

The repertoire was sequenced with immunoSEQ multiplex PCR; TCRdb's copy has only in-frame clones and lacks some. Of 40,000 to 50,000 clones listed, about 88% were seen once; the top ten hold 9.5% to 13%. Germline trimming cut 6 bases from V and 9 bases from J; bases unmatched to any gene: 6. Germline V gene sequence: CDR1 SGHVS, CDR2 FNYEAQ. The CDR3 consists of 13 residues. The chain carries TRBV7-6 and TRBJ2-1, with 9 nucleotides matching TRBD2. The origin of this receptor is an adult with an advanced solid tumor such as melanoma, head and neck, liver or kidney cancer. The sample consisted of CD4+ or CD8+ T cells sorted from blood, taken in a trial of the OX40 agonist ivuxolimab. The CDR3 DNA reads TGTGCCAGCAGTTCTCTAGCGGGATTTGAGCAGTTCTTC. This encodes CASSSLAGFEQFF.